What follows is one T cell receptor (beta chain) and its context. The data are from a study of cytomegalovirus exposure and HLA in healthy donors. V dropped 2 bases and J dropped 6; count of bases not matched to a gene: 6. CDR1 and CDR2 from the germline V gene are MRHNA and SNTAGT. CDR3 length: 15 amino acids. Primers for the PCR totalled 60 Vbeta and 13 Jbeta. TCRdb's table, derived via immunoSEQ multiplex PCR, lists solely in-frame clones and lacks some. The table lists some 190,000 clones, about 77% of them singletons. The J gene is TRBJ2-3, the V gene TRBV6-4; 9 bases fit TRBD1. This receptor was identified in a woman aged 25 to 39 in good health and CMV-seropositive. The sample consisted of PBMCs. The CDR3 nucleotides are TGTGCCAGCAGTGACGGGACAGGGAATGCGGATACGCAGTATTTT. This encodes CASSDGTGNADTQYF.